The TCR beta chain under discussion was sequenced for a study of cytomegalovirus exposure and HLA in healthy donors. This clone was detected only once. Its target is not known. This PCR relied on a set of 60 Vbeta primers and 13 Jbeta primers. Using immunoSEQ multiplex PCR, the repertoire was profiled, and TCRdb retains in-frame clones only, with some absent. This table holds about 120,000 clones, 77% found once. Regarding the study as a whole: HLA-A and HLA-B allele assignments for most subjects were reportedly predicted accurately using TCR beta sequences.

This clonotype was sampled from a man between 18 and 29 years old in good health and CMV-seropositive. Material for sequencing was PBMCs.

CDR3 protein: CASTDPSRGYEQYF. The DNA for the CDR3 is TGTGCCAGCACCGACCCCAGCCGAGGGTACGAGCAGTACTTC. The chain joins TRBV6-5 to TRBJ2-7; a possible D gene is TRBD2 (5 bases). Germline V gene sequence: CDR1 MNHEY, CDR2 SVGAGI. This CDR3 comprises 14 residues. V was clipped by 7 bases and J by 4 bases, with 17 bases between them.